This T cell receptor beta chain was sequenced during a study of T cell repertoires in cytomegalovirus infection. TCRdb reprocessed the reads via MiXCR and lists one record per CDR3 protein. The data hold roughly 920,000 distinct CDR3 sequences, with more than 25% observed a single time. V shed 4 bases and J 2 bases; nucleotides not matched to a gene: 4. CDR1 is SGHTA, CDR2 FQGNSA, per germline. The CDR3 loop spans 15 amino acids. Study findings and constraints: CMV-specific HLA-C-restricted TCR beta clonotypes dominated the ex vivo response.

Turning to this clonotype: Its antigen is not known. A read error may be the cause here, since a much bigger clone is one base away.

V gene TRBV7-2 combines with J gene TRBJ2-3; 9 bases are shared with TRBD1. Sequencing used cultured CD8+ T cells from PBMCs, obtained from culture after CMV antigen stimulation. The origin of this receptor is a human donor in good health (CMV status not recorded). Some clones in this sample may be carry-over from other donors' samples. The DNA for the CDR3 is TGTGCCAGCAGCTCGACAGGGGGTGACACAGATACGCAGTATTTT. Translated, it gives CASSSTGGDTDTQYF.